The sequence of this T cell receptor beta chain was determined in a study of CD8 T cells in ankylosing spondylitis. A word on this clonotype: What it recognizes is unknown.

The germline gives CDR1 LGHNA, CDR2 YNFKEQ. This CDR3 contains 16 residues. V shed 4 bases, J shed 5 bases, and the junction held 10 bases outside the gene matches. Using its own MiXCR run on the 5' RACE reads, TCRdb lists one record per CDR3 protein. In the table there are 700,000 to 850,000 distinct CDR3 sequences, 12% of which are singletons. Overall study results and limits: Typical of ankylosing spondylitis blood, it appeared, was a TCR beta motif of under 10 highly homologous variants.

This chain joins TRBV4-2 and TRBJ2-1; 8 bases are shared with TRBD1. Material: blood, either unsorted or a sorted T cell fraction (not recorded which). This receptor was obtained from a male donor with ankylosing spondylitis. DNA for the CDR3: TGTGCCAGCAGCCCTACCGACAGGGGCAGGAACAATGAGCAGTTCTTC. Protein: CASSPTDRGRNNEQFF.